This TCR beta chain was found in a study of blood T cell repertoires in COVID-19. Turning to the study itself: T cells, B-cell-depleted T cells, or PBMCs supplied cDNA or gDNA.

The CDR3 is 16 amino acids. V shed 0 bases and J 5 bases; nucleotides not matched to a gene: 7. This table comes from immunoSEQ multiplex PCR, and its TCRdb copy is limited to in-frame clones, with some not included. The sample carries about 90,000 clones, approximately 86% recorded once. V usage is TRBV23-1 and J usage is TRBJ1-5; 7 bases fit TRBD1. TRBV23-1 is recorded as an ORF, its role being uncertain. The source of this sequence is a man aged 80 or over with active or convalescent COVID-19. The sequenced sample consisted of peripheral blood. DNA for the CDR3: TGCGCCAGCAGTCAATCGTTACAGGGGATCCATCAGCCCCAGCATTTT. Its protein is CASSQSLQGIHQPQHF.